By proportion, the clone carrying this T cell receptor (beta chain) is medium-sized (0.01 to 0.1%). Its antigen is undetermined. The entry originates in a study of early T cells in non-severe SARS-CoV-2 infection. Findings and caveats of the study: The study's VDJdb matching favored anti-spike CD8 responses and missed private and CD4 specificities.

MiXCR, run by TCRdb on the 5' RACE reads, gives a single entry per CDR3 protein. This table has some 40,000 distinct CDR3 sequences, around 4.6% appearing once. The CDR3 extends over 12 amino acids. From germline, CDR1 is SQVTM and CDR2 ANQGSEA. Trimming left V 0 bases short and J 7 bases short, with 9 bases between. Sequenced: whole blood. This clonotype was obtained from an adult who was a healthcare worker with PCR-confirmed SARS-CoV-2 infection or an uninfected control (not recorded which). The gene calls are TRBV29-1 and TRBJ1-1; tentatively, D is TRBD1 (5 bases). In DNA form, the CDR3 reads TGCAGCGTTGAAGAGGGACGGAGTGAAGCTTTCTTT. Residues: CSVEEGRSEAFF.